This T cell receptor beta chain comes out of a study of T cells after yellow fever vaccination. This CDR3 has 15 residues. Trimming at V came to 4 bases and at J to 6 bases, leaving 11 bases not matched to a gene. The germline gives CDR1 SGHDT, CDR2 YYEEEE. This clonotype was counted between two and nine times. Its antigen is not known. Each CDR3 protein gets one entry after TCRdb re-called the 5' RACE reads with MiXCR. The table has around 500,000 distinct CDR3 sequences, 21% seen once; the top ten hold around 17%. Study-level points and caveats: Post-booster repertoires again held most primary-vaccination clones (about 96% CD4, roughly 88% CD8). Just a small share of clonotypes turned up in the CD4 compartment as well as the CD8 compartment. In FACS-sorted repertoires, abundant clonotypes from the bulk population could appear as contaminants.

V is TRBV5-6 and J is TRBJ2-7; TRBD1 agrees at 9 bases. This TCR was sampled from a man younger than 35 who received the YFV17D yellow fever vaccine. The sequences come from PBMCs, collected 21 days after the first yellow fever vaccination. This chain's CDR3 is CASSLSGQGNGEQYV. The CDR3, as DNA: TGTGCCAGCAGCCTGAGCGGACAGGGGAATGGCGAGCAGTACGTC.